Each of the 2 T cell receptor beta chains below was sequenced from the same sample in a study of CD8+ T cells in alopecia areata. cDNA prepared by RNA extraction and subsequent reverse transcription served as the template for sequencing. The repertoire was sequenced with immunoSEQ multiplex PCR; TCRdb's copy has only in-frame clones and lacks some. The table records fewer than 250,000 clones, roughly two fifths of them present only once. Treatment defined: oral pan-JAK inhibitor, 5-10 mg twice daily. Sequencing used CD4+ T cells sorted from blood, obtained at approximately week 30, from a patient treated with tofacitinib. Receptors originate from a human donor with alopecia areata.

V gene TRBV6-1 combines with J gene TRBJ2-5; TRBD2 is a possible D gene (6 bases). Germline CDR1 MNHNS, CDR2 SASEGT. With 5 bases removed from V and 1 base from J, the gap between germline ends came to 8 bases. CDR3 length equals 13 residues. CDR3 protein: CASSMGLQETQYF. The CDR3 nucleotides read TGTGCCAGCAGTATGGGACTCCAAGAGACCCAGTACTTC.

This clone was picked up a small number of times. The V call is TRBV6-1, the J call TRBJ2-5, with D possibly called TRBD1 or TRBD2 (6 bases each). The CDR3 has 14 amino acids. V gave up 6 bases and J gave up 0 bases, with 11 bases separating them. Per the germline V gene, CDR1 is MNHNS and CDR2 is SASEGT. The CDR3 protein is CASRRDTNQETQYF. For the CDR3, the DNA is TGTGCCAGCAGGCGGGACACCAACCAAGAGACCCAGTACTTC.